Listed below are T cell receptor beta chains from one sample, sequenced in a study of T cells in Graves' hyperthyroidism and ophthalmopathy. One entry per CDR3 protein, called by TCRdb with MiXCR from the multiplex PCR reads. The data hold around 350,000 distinct CDR3 sequences, with roughly 13% observed a single time. Sequenced material: blood. The receptors shown here come from a woman aged 18-35 years with Graves' hyperthyroidism. Both conserved end residues are part of each CDR3. D genes are given only for firm matches. Not every row has a clone size; where given, it reads once, few, many or a size class.

V gene: TRBV5-1; D gene: .; clone size: .; J gene: TRBJ2-7; CDR3 DNA: TGCGCCAGCAGCTTGAACCCCGAGTTCTCCTACGAGCAGTACTTC; CDR3 protein: CASSLNPEFSYEQYF
V gene: TRBV12-3/TRBV12-4; D gene: TRBD1; clone size: many; J gene: TRBJ1-1; CDR3 DNA: TGTGCCAGCAGTTTATACGACAGGGCCGACACTGAAGCTTTCTTT; CDR3 protein: CASSLYDRADTEAFF
V gene: TRBV19; D gene: TRBD2; clone size: .; J gene: TRBJ2-1; CDR3 DNA: TGTGCCAGTGCGGGGGGGCCGTACAATGATCAGTTCTTC; CDR3 protein: CASAGGPYNDQFF
V gene: TRBV5-6; D gene: .; clone size: many; J gene: TRBJ2-7; CDR3 DNA: TGTGCCAGCAGCTTGGTTTCAGACTACGAGCAGTACTTC; CDR3 protein: CASSLVSDYEQYF
V gene: TRBV20-1; D gene: TRBD1; clone size: .; J gene: TRBJ2-7; CDR3 DNA: TGCAGTGCTAGAGGGGACAGCTTCAAGCAGTACTTC; CDR3 protein: CSARGDSFKQYF
V gene: TRBV29-1; D gene: TRBD1; clone size: many; J gene: TRBJ2-7; CDR3 DNA: TGCAGCGTGACCGGGACAGGCTACGAGCAGTACTTC; CDR3 protein: CSVTGTGYEQYF
V gene: TRBV19; D gene: TRBD1; clone size: .; J gene: TRBJ2-7; CDR3 DNA: TGTGCCAGTAGTATCGGCGGGACAGGGGGCTACGAGCAGTACTTC; CDR3 protein: CASSIGGTGGYEQYF
V gene: TRBV12-3/TRBV12-4; D gene: .; clone size: many; J gene: TRBJ2-3; CDR3 DNA: TGTGCCAGCTCATGGGGCCAAGGCACAGATACGCAGTATTTT; CDR3 protein: CASSWGQGTDTQYF
V gene: TRBV28; D gene: .; clone size: many; J gene: TRBJ1-5; CDR3 DNA: TGTGCCAGCAGTTCCGCCCCGGGGCTTAATCAGCCCCAGCATTTT; CDR3 protein: CASSSAPGLNQPQHF
V gene: TRBV5-4; D gene: TRBD1; clone size: few; J gene: TRBJ1-2; CDR3 DNA: TGTGCCAGCAGCCGTACAGGGGCCCCAGCTAACTATGGCTACACCTTC; CDR3 protein: CASSRTGAPANYGYTF
V gene: TRBV20-1; D gene: TRBD2; clone size: many; J gene: TRBJ2-1; CDR3 DNA: TGCAGTGCTAGAACTAGCGGGAGGTCCTACAATGAGCAGTTCTTC; CDR3 protein: CSARTSGRSYNEQFF
V gene: TRBV28; D gene: .; clone size: .; J gene: TRBJ2-7; CDR3 DNA: TGTGCCAGCAGGATTCGGAGGGGGGGCCGCTACGAGCAGTACTTC; CDR3 protein: CASRIRRGGRYEQYF
V gene: TRBV18; D gene: TRBD2; clone size: few; J gene: TRBJ2-3; CDR3 DNA: TGTGCCAGCTCACAAGTTAAGCGGGGAGAAGATACGCAGTATTTT; CDR3 protein: CASSQVKRGEDTQYF
V gene: TRBV7-3; D gene: TRBD1; clone size: many; J gene: TRBJ2-2; CDR3 DNA: TGTGCCAGCAGCACCGACAGGGAGAACACCGGGGAGCTGTTTTTT; CDR3 protein: CASSTDRENTGELFF
V gene: TRBV25-1; D gene: .; clone size: .; J gene: TRBJ2-4; CDR3 DNA: TGTGCCAGCACCCAAGGGGGGCAGAACTTCTTAGCCAAAAACATTCAGTACTTC; CDR3 protein: CASTQGGQNFLAKNIQYF
V gene: TRBV30; D gene: .; clone size: many; J gene: TRBJ2-5; CDR3 DNA: TGTGCCTGGAGTACCGGGACCGAAGAGACCCAGTACTTC; CDR3 protein: CAWSTGTEETQYF
V gene: TRBV18; D gene: TRBD1; clone size: many; J gene: TRBJ2-7; CDR3 DNA: TGTGCCAGCTCACGGGACAGGGGCAGCTACGAGCAGTACTTC; CDR3 protein: CASSRDRGSYEQYF
V gene: TRBV2; D gene: TRBD1; clone size: many; J gene: TRBJ1-4; CDR3 DNA: TGTGCCAGCAGGGCGGGACAGGAAAATGAAAAACTGTTTTTT; CDR3 protein: CASRAGQENEKLFF
V gene: TRBV4-3; D gene: .; clone size: .; J gene: TRBJ2-7; CDR3 DNA: TGCGCCAGCAGCCAAGATGTTTCCCCGGGGACGGTCGTCTACGAGCAGTACTTC; CDR3 protein: CASSQDVSPGTVVYEQYF
V gene: TRBV7-3; D gene: .; clone size: few; J gene: TRBJ2-1; CDR3 DNA: TGTGCCAGCAGCTTAACGTCCGACAATGAGCAGTTCTTC; CDR3 protein: CASSLTSDNEQFF
V gene: TRBV20-1; D gene: .; clone size: many; J gene: TRBJ2-7; CDR3 DNA: TGCAGTGCTAAAAGGAGCTCCTACGAGCAGTACTTC; CDR3 protein: CSAKRSSYEQYF
V gene: TRBV20-1; D gene: .; clone size: many; J gene: TRBJ2-7; CDR3 DNA: TGCAGTGCTAGACTTAGCTCCTACGAGCAGTACTTC; CDR3 protein: CSARLSSYEQYF
V gene: TRBV27; D gene: TRBD1; clone size: few; J gene: TRBJ2-7; CDR3 DNA: TGTGCCAGCAGTTACCCCTTGACAGGGGGCGGCTACGAGCAGTACTTC; CDR3 protein: CASSYPLTGGGYEQYF
V gene: TRBV3-1; D gene: .; clone size: many; J gene: TRBJ1-4; CDR3 DNA: TGTGCCAGCAGCACCCCTTTGACAGGTCCAAATGAAAAACTGTTTTTT; CDR3 protein: CASSTPLTGPNEKLFF
V gene: TRBV4-2; D gene: TRBD2; clone size: .; J gene: TRBJ2-2; CDR3 DNA: TGTGCCAGCAGCCAAGAACCTTTGGCGGGAGATAACACCGGGGAGCTGTTTTTT; CDR3 protein: CASSQEPLAGDNTGELFF
V gene: TRBV6-1; D gene: TRBD1; clone size: many; J gene: TRBJ2-5; CDR3 DNA: TGTGCCAGCCGAGGGACAGCACAAGAGACCCAGTACTTC; CDR3 protein: CASRGTAQETQYF
V gene: TRBV15; D gene: .; clone size: many; J gene: TRBJ1-2; CDR3 DNA: TGTGCCACCAGCAGAGCAAGGGCAGACTATGGCTACACCTTC; CDR3 protein: CATSRARADYGYTF
V gene: TRBV5-6; D gene: .; clone size: many; J gene: TRBJ1-5; CDR3 DNA: TGTGCCAGCAGCTTGGGTGGGGACCCGGACTTAAGCAATCAGCCCCAGCATTTT; CDR3 protein: CASSLGGDPDLSNQPQHF
V gene: TRBV5-5; D gene: TRBD2; clone size: .; J gene: TRBJ2-1; CDR3 DNA: TGTGCCAGCAGCTTGCTCGGGACTACTAGAATATACAATGAGCAGTTCTTC; CDR3 protein: CASSLLGTTRIYNEQFF
V gene: TRBV13; D gene: TRBD2; clone size: .; J gene: TRBJ2-7; CDR3 DNA: TGTGCCAGCAGCTTAAGAGCGGGGGGCCGGCCCTACGAGCAGTACTTC; CDR3 protein: CASSLRAGGRPYEQYF
V gene: TRBV18; D gene: TRBD1; clone size: few; J gene: TRBJ2-7; CDR3 DNA: TGTGCCAGCTCACGGGGGGCGGACAGGGGGAACGCCTACGAGCAGTACTTC; CDR3 protein: CASSRGADRGNAYEQYF
V gene: TRBV12-3/TRBV12-4; D gene: TRBD1; clone size: many; J gene: TRBJ1-2; CDR3 DNA: TGTGCCAGCAGTTTACACAGGGGGGTCTATGGCTACACCTTC; CDR3 protein: CASSLHRGVYGYTF